This is a list of T cell receptor beta chains from one sample in a study of response to subunit inactivated influenza vaccine. TCRdb re-called the RT-PCR reads through MiXCR, storing one row per CDR3 protein. In the table there are 500,000 to 600,000 distinct CDR3 sequences, over 9.5% of which are singletons. The source was PBMCs from blood, collected on the day of vaccination. These TCRs come from a man over 45 who received an inactivated influenza vaccine. Both conserved end residues are part of each CDR3. A D gene is named only where the DNA matches it firmly.

D gene: TRBD1
J gene: TRBJ2-1
V gene: TRBV5-1
CDR3 protein: CASSLDRVYNEQFF

D gene: -
J gene: TRBJ1-4
V gene: TRBV7-2
CDR3 protein: CASSYELGKLFF

D gene: -
J gene: TRBJ2-3
V gene: TRBV7-9
CDR3 protein: CASSLPLGADTQYF

D gene: TRBD2
J gene: TRBJ2-1
V gene: TRBV4-2
CDR3 protein: CASSQYLAGGPGSGEQFF

D gene: -
J gene: TRBJ2-1
V gene: TRBV7-9
CDR3 protein: CASSSKDNYNEQFF

D gene: -
J gene: TRBJ2-1
V gene: TRBV6-2/TRBV6-3
CDR3 protein: CASREGPTWYNEQFF

D gene: TRBD2
J gene: TRBJ2-1
V gene: TRBV7-6
CDR3 protein: CASSQLAGGLGEGRLSQFF

D gene: -
J gene: TRBJ2-3
V gene: TRBV20-1
CDR3 protein: CSASTRGSMFTQYF

D gene: -
J gene: TRBJ2-7
V gene: TRBV4-2
CDR3 protein: CASSQDSGGEQYF

D gene: -
J gene: TRBJ2-7
V gene: TRBV6-2/TRBV6-3
CDR3 protein: CASSPGYFYEQYF

D gene: TRBD2
J gene: TRBJ2-1
V gene: TRBV20-1
CDR3 protein: CSARRREINNEQFF

D gene: -
J gene: TRBJ1-5
V gene: TRBV16
CDR3 protein: CASSQFTQPQHF

D gene: -
J gene: TRBJ2-7
V gene: TRBV6-2/TRBV6-3
CDR3 protein: CASSYPRTYEQYF

D gene: -
J gene: TRBJ2-7
V gene: TRBV20-1
CDR3 protein: CSASPQGRGRPYEQYF

D gene: -
J gene: TRBJ2-2
V gene: TRBV5-1
CDR3 protein: CASSLVVQGSTGELFF

D gene: TRBD2
J gene: TRBJ2-5
V gene: TRBV20-1
CDR3 protein: CSAPLAPRMETQYF

D gene: -
J gene: TRBJ2-1
V gene: TRBV4-2
CDR3 protein: CASSQEMRKSSYNEQFF

D gene: -
J gene: TRBJ2-3
V gene: TRBV15
CDR3 protein: CATSLLAADTQYF

D gene: TRBD2
J gene: TRBJ2-1
V gene: TRBV12-3/TRBV12-4
CDR3 protein: CASSFSGGRYNEQFF

D gene: -
J gene: TRBJ1-5
V gene: TRBV7-6
CDR3 protein: CASSPGAGRNQPQHF

D gene: TRBD1
J gene: TRBJ2-7
V gene: TRBV6-5
CDR3 protein: CASSYSYGTGGDEQYF

D gene: -
J gene: TRBJ1-2
V gene: TRBV12-3/TRBV12-4
CDR3 protein: CASSPQTGLYGYTF

D gene: TRBD1
J gene: TRBJ2-7
V gene: TRBV18
CDR3 protein: CASSPKTGTYEQYF

D gene: TRBD1
J gene: TRBJ2-1
V gene: TRBV12-3/TRBV12-4
CDR3 protein: CASSMGTVVLF

D gene: TRBD1
J gene: TRBJ2-1
V gene: TRBV20-1
CDR3 protein: CSASPGTGGSEQFF

D gene: TRBD1
J gene: TRBJ2-5
V gene: TRBV28
CDR3 protein: CASIMTGQETQYF

D gene: -
J gene: TRBJ2-2
V gene: TRBV12-3/TRBV12-4
CDR3 protein: CASSFRGNGELFF

D gene: TRBD1
J gene: TRBJ2-3
V gene: TRBV24-1
CDR3 protein: CATSDSTTGPAQYF